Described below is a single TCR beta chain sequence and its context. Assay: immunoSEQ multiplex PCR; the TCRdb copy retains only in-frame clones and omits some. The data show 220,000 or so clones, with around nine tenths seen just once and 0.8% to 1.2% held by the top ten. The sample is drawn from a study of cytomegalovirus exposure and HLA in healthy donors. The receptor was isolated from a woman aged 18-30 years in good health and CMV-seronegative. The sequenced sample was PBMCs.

As DNA, the CDR3 is TGCGCCAGCAGCCAAGACGGGAAGAACAATGAGCAGTTCTTC. This gives the protein CASSQDGKNNEQFF. The V call is TRBV4-1, the J call TRBJ2-1, with D possibly being TRBD2 (5 bases). V was cut by 0 bases and J by 5 bases, with 8 bases left in between. The CDR3 loop spans 14 amino acids. The germline CDR1 and CDR2 sequences are MGHRA and YSYEKL.